These 24 T cell receptor beta chains came from one sample sequenced in a study of shared clonotypes between healthy human individuals. The protocol was immunoSEQ multiplex PCR, while the TCRdb copy is restricted to in-frame clones and leaves out a portion. The sample has more than 2 million clones; 95% are singletons. Material: naive CD4+ T cells sorted from blood. Subset described: CD45RA+ positively selected. Every receptor here comes from a man aged 18-30 years in good health.

This chain links TRBV11-2 with TRBJ2-2, with D possibly called TRBD1 or TRBD2 (6 bases each). Between the trimmed V and J ends, which lost 5 bases and 7 bases, there was a span of 23 bases. The CDR3 loop spans 17 amino acids. Germline-derived CDR1 and CDR2 are SGHAT and FQNNGV. The CDR3 reads CASSPSHRDLGGGELFF. In DNA form, the CDR3 reads TGTGCCAGCAGCCCAAGCCACAGGGACTTAGGGGGCGGGGAGCTGTTTTTT.

The chain links TRBV7-3 to TRBJ1-1; D possibly corresponds to TRBD1 (6 bases). Trimming cost V 5 bases and J 7 bases, with 17 bases left between them. The CDR3 has 14 residues. In germline, CDR1 is SGHTA, CDR2 FQGTGA. The DNA of the CDR3 is TGTGCCAGCAGCCAAAGACAGGCGAGCGGTGAAGCTTTCTTT. Translating it yields CASSQRQASGEAFF.

In regard to this clone: The sample holds other DNA sequences that translate to the same CDR3. The chain employs TRBV29-1 and TRBJ2-5, with 7 bases lining up with TRBD1. Germline CDR1 and CDR2: SQVTM and ANQGSEA. This CDR3 contains 13 residues. With V trimmed by 7 bases and J by 2 bases, 7 bases remained unmatched. CDR3 nucleotides: TGCAGCGCCCGGGACAGCCCTCAAGAGACCCAGTACTTC. Amino acid sequence: CSARDSPQETQYF.

This chain links TRBV4-3 with TRBJ2-7; TRBD1 agrees at 7 bases. After removal of 1 base from V and 5 bases from J, the junction contained 5 bases not matched to a gene. CDR1 is LGHNA and CDR2 is YSLEER in the germline V gene. The CDR3 loop spans 14 amino acids. The CDR3 DNA sequence: TGCGCCAGCAGCCAAGCGGGACAGCTTAACGAGCAGTACTTC. As protein: CASSQAGQLNEQYF.

The genes are TRBV19 and TRBJ2-1, with TRBD2 matching 9 bases. The CDR3 has 17 amino acids. Per the germline V gene, CDR1 is LNHDA and CDR2 is SQIVND (reference sequence). Unmatched junction bases numbered 13, after V lost 10 bases and J lost 0 bases. The CDR3 protein is CAIPGGLAGPSYNEQFF. The CDR3 nucleotides read TGTGCCATCCCGGGAGGGCTAGCGGGACCCTCCTACAATGAGCAGTTCTTC. The whole variable domain, remainder taken from reference TRBV19 and TRBJ2-1, is DGGITQSPKYLFRKEGQNVTLSCEQNLNHDAMYWYRQDPGQGLRLIYYSQIVNDFQKGDIAEGYSVSREKKESFPLTVTSAQKNPTAFYLCAIPGGLAGPSYNEQFFGPGTRLTVL.

This clone was observed once. The chain joins TRBV30 to TRBJ2-7; D is ambiguous. The CDR3 has 13 residues. The germline CDR1 and CDR2 sequences are GTSNPN and SVGIG (reference sequence). V lost 0 bases and J lost 2, with 8 bases in between. The CDR3 loop reads CAWSVGSAYEQYF. The CDR3 coding sequence is TGTGCCTGGAGTGTGGGGTCCGCCTACGAGCAGTACTTC.

This rearrangement joins TRBV9 to TRBJ2-2; tentatively, D is TRBD1 (5 bases). Germline values: CDR1 SGDLS, CDR2 YYNGEE. V lost 2 bases, J lost 3 bases, and 14 bases lay in between. CDR3 size: 16 residues. The CDR3 loop is CASSVQGTGYTGELFF. CDR3 nucleotides: TGTGCCAGCAGCGTCCAGGGTACTGGGTACACCGGGGAGCTGTTTTTT.

This clone was counted at least ten times. The V call is TRBV27, the J call TRBJ1-6; 9 positions match TRBD1. This CDR3 contains 15 residues. Losses at the gene ends were 7 bases for V and 7 bases for J; bases not matched to a gene: 8. Germline-derived CDR1 and CDR2 are MNHEY and SMNVEV (reference sequence). The CDR3 nucleotides read TGTGCCAGCACCTGGGACAGGGCCGCCAATTCACCCCTCCACTTT. Protein: CASTWDRAANSPLHF.

In this sample, this clone turned up once. The rearrangement uses TRBV6-5 and TRBJ1-3, with D tentatively TRBD1 (5 bases). CDR3 size: 15 residues. Germline V gene data show CDR1 as MNHEY and CDR2 as SVGAGI. V lost 6 bases and J lost 1, with 13 bases in between. CDR3 sequence: CASRSQGTSGNTIYF. The CDR3 region has the DNA TGTGCCAGCAGGTCCCAGGGAACTTCTGGAAACACCATATATTTT.

V gene TRBV5-6 combines with J gene TRBJ2-1; 7 bases align to TRBD2. There are 17 residues in the CDR3. Germline V gene lookup returns CDR1 SGHDT and CDR2 YYEEEE. V lost 1 base and J lost 3; bases outside the gene matches: 10. CDR3 nucleotides: TGTGCCAGCAGCTTGTTCCTAGCTAGCGGTAACTACAATGAGCAGTTCTTC. Its translation is CASSLFLASGNYNEQFF. Complete variable domain (other parts from reference TRBV5-6 and TRBJ2-1): DAGVTQSPTHLIKTRGQQVTLRCSPKSGHDTVSWYQQALGQGPQFIFQYYEEEERQRGNFPDRFSGHQFPNYSSELNVNALLLGDSALYLCASSLFLASGNYNEQFFGPGTRLTVL.

The rearrangement links TRBV6-5 to TRBJ1-2; 9 bases fit TRBD1. The germline V gene encodes CDR1 MNHEY and CDR2 SVGAGI. V gave up 8 bases and J gave up 8 bases; unmatched junction bases: 15. CDR3 length: 15 residues. The CDR3 protein is CASRLLLGQGGGYTF. The CDR3 DNA reads TGTGCCAGCCGCCTACTTCTGGGACAGGGTGGCGGCTACACCTTC.

This chain joins TRBV5-6 and TRBJ1-2; the D is unclear. Germline loops: CDR1 SGHDT, CDR2 YYEEEE. The CDR3 contains 14 residues. Trimming shortened V by 1 base and J by 4 bases, and 11 bases separated the two germline ends. The CDR3 loop reads CASSLTGSSYGYTF. CDR3 in DNA: TGTGCCAGCAGCTTGACGGGCAGCTCCTATGGCTACACCTTC.

This clone was counted a single time. V is TRBV7-9 and J is TRBJ2-1; D perhaps matches TRBD1 (5 bases). V dropped 10 bases and J dropped 8 bases, with 12 bases sitting between them. Germline loops: CDR1 SEHNR, CDR2 FQNEAQ (reference sequence). This CDR3 is 11 amino acids long. CDR3 nucleotides: TGTGCCACCCCTACAGGCGATGAGCAGTTCTTC. Translated: CATPTGDEQFF.

The chain joins TRBV30 to TRBJ2-1, with D perhaps matching TRBD1 or TRBD2 (5 bases each). The CDR3 loop spans 13 amino acids. Germline V lookup: CDR1 GTSNPN, CDR2 SVGIG (reference sequence). Trimming removed 4 bases at V and 5 bases at J, with 12 bases between. CDR3 loop: CAWNRQGHNEQFF. CDR3 nucleotide sequence: TGTGCCTGGAATAGGCAGGGACACAATGAGCAGTTCTTC.

The chain has TRBV5-8 and TRBJ2-7, with TRBD2 matching 7 bases. V shed 4 bases and J 3 bases; nucleotides not matched to a gene: 13. The germline V gene encodes CDR1 SGHTS and CDR2 YDEGEE. The CDR3 runs to 16 residues. The CDR3, as DNA: TGTGCCAGCAGCCCAGATGGCGGGGGTCCCAACTACGAGCAGTACTTC. Translating gives CASSPDGGGPNYEQYF.

The chain combines TRBV19 with TRBJ1-2, with D tentatively TRBD1 (5 bases). The CDR3 runs to 16 residues. The germline V gene has CDR1 LNHDA and CDR2 SQIVND (reference sequence). Trimming removed 3 bases at V and 2 bases at J, with 16 bases between. The CDR3 bases are TGTGCCAGTAGTATCTGGACACGGGAGTCCAACTATGGCTACACCTTC. It encodes CASSIWTRESNYGYTF.

On this clone itself: The same CDR3 is also encoded by other DNA sequences in this sample. This chain joins TRBV7-9 and TRBJ1-5; perhaps TRBD1 as D (6 bases). There are 15 residues in the CDR3. In germline, CDR1 is SEHNR, CDR2 FQNEAQ (reference sequence). With 2 bases removed from V and 1 base from J, the gap between germline ends came to 9 bases. The chain's CDR3 is CASSLSTGSNQPQHF. The CDR3 coding sequence is TGTGCCAGCAGCTTATCCACAGGGAGCAATCAGCCCCAGCATTTT.

The rearrangement joins TRBV4-1 to TRBJ1-4, with D perhaps matching TRBD1 (5 bases). In germline, CDR1 is MGHRA, CDR2 YSYEKL. This CDR3 region has 15 residues. The germline V and J ends were trimmed by 0 bases and 8 bases, with 13 bases remaining between them. CDR3 DNA sequence: TGCGCCAGCAGCCAAGACAGGGTTTTTGGAGAAAAACTGTTTTTT. This codes for CASSQDRVFGEKLFF.

The chain is built from TRBV29-1 and TRBJ2-3; perhaps TRBD1 as D (5 bases). The CDR3 extends over 16 amino acids. Deletions cut 5 bases from V and 0 bases from J, with 18 bases between. Per the germline V gene, CDR1 is SQVTM and CDR2 is ANQGSEA. CDR3 sequence (DNA): TGCAGCGTTATCCAGGGCATTCTTACTAGCACAGATACGCAGTATTTT. It is translated as CSVIQGILTSTDTQYF.

The chain uses TRBV6-1 and TRBJ2-2; possibly TRBD2 for D (6 bases). The V gene's germline CDR1 is MNHNS and CDR2 SASEGT. The CDR3 sequence is 15 residues long. With 7 bases removed from V and 3 bases from J, the gap between germline ends came to 15 bases. CDR3 loop: CASTAGRGDTGELFF. CDR3 bases: TGTGCCAGCACGGCGGGGCGCGGGGACACCGGGGAGCTGTTTTTT.

CDR3 in amino acids: CASSGTALSYEQYF. In DNA, the CDR3 is TGTGCCAGCAGCGGGACAGCCCTTTCCTACGAGCAGTACTTC. This chain connects TRBV9 to TRBJ2-7; maybe TRBD1 (6 bases). The germline V and J ends were trimmed by 3 bases and 1 base, with 11 bases remaining between them. The CDR3 has 14 amino acids. Germline V CDR1 and CDR2: SGDLS, YYNGEE.

J is TRBJ2-3 and V is TRBV5-1; tentatively, D is TRBD2 (6 bases). There are 15 residues in the CDR3. Trimming removed 4 bases at V and 1 base at J, with 13 bases between. The germline gives CDR1 SGHRS, CDR2 YFSETQ. The CDR3 region has the DNA TGCGCCAGCAGCCAAGGATCGGGGGGCACAGATACGCAGTATTTT. Translation gives CASSQGSGGTDTQYF.

As regards this clone: This sample includes further DNA sequences coding for the same CDR3. The genes are TRBV6-5 and TRBJ1-3, with D hard to call. Trimming removed 2 bases at V and 3 bases at J, with 11 bases between. The CDR3 sequence is 15 residues long. CDR1 and CDR2 (germline): MNHEY, SVGAGI. The CDR3 DNA follows: TGTGCCAGCAGTTACGAATACGGCAGTGGAAACACCATATATTTT. Its protein product is CASSYEYGSGNTIYF.

This chain uses TRBV28 with TRBJ2-7, with 15 bases lining up with TRBD2. The CDR3 has 16 residues. The V and J ends lost 4 bases and 3 bases, in that order; junction bases with no gene match: 4. CDR1 and CDR2 from the germline V gene are MDHEN and SYDVKM. In DNA form, the CDR3 reads TGTGCCAGCAGTTCGGAGGGACTAGCGGGAGGCTACGAGCAGTACTTC. Translation: CASSSEGLAGGYEQYF. Looking up the rest from reference TRBV28 and TRBJ2-7 gives the full variable domain: DVKVTQSSRYLVKRTGEKVFLECVQDMDHENMFWYRQDPGLGLRLIYFSYDVKMKEKGDIPEGYSVSREKKERFSLILESASTNQTSMYLCASSSEGLAGGYEQYFGPGTRLTVT.